This T cell receptor beta chain was identified during a study of vaccination and CD4 T cells after COVID-19 (dated by TCRdb to the early 2020s). For the study in its entirety: The convalescent cohort comprised six males and four females, including two Hispanic individuals, seven Caucasians, two Asians and one multiracial person. For stimulating the cultures, overlapping spike peptide pools were used, derived from SARS-CoV-2 as well as from the common cold coronaviruses HCoV-NL63, HCoV-OC43 and HCoV-229E. Participants got two doses of the Pfizer-BioNTech BNT162b2 vaccine (n=8) or two doses of the Moderna mRNA-1273 vaccine (n=2). In 10 COVID-19 convalescent patients and a few infection-naive healthy vaccine recipients, researchers compared the spike-specific CD4+ TCR repertoire from before mRNA vaccination with the repertoire from after. Post-COVID blood samples were collected from convalescent patients a median of roughly 100 days after diagnosis, with a range of about 30 to 161 days. The time from the second vaccine dose to post-vaccine blood sampling had a median of 72 days and ranged from about 13 to 250 days. In control cultures, a CEFX viral epitope pool was used as positive control, an HIV-1 Nef peptide pool was used as negative control, or no peptide was added. General study outcomes and caveats: Although the median number of SARS-CoV-2-reactive clonotypes went up from 20 to 25 after infection to some 40 after vaccination, the increase was not significant. Only a relatively small number of convalescent patients were included in the study, and early timepoints following natural infection were not analyzed. In convalescent patients, nearly all vaccine-specific clones (304 of 307) were found to be mono-reactive for SARS-CoV-2 spike rather than cross-reactive with common cold coronaviruses. Among the post-vaccine SARS-CoV-2-reactive clones in convalescent patients, a median approximately 90% showed up only after vaccination, which suggests vaccine-specific priming.

This clonotype was seen once. No antigen is known for it. No base quality values were provided; no much bigger clone lies one nucleotide off. A single read offers scant evidence. Reading the label with the study, this specimen's treatment or condition is: approximately nine-day PBMC culture with coronavirus spike peptide pools or control peptides (ViraFEST assay). The ViraFEST assay was used in the study, in which antigen-specific T cells were expanded with peptide pools and expanded clonotypes were subsequently identified by TCR sequencing. Healthy vaccine recipients had no prior SARS-CoV-2 infection, confirmed by negative nucleocapsid antibody tests before and after vaccination. Approximately 1.8 million PBMCs per well were cultured in IMDM with roughly 5% human AB serum and 7.5 to 10 IU/ml IL-2, plus 10 ug/ml peptide pools. On days 3 and 7, half of the culture medium was replaced with fresh IL-2-containing medium. Once the cells had been in culture for about 10 days, the EasySep CD4+ T cell isolation kit was used to isolate CD4+ T cells by negative selection. Ficoll-Paque Plus gradient centrifugation was used to isolate PBMCs from whole blood, and the isolated PBMCs were then either used fresh or cryopreserved at -140C. Culture conditions were generally each tested in triplicate wells.

Trimming costs V 2 bases and J 4 bases, and their ends lie 6 bases apart. The germline V gene encodes CDR1 ENHRY and CDR2 SYGVKD. The CDR3 runs 13 amino acids, cysteine and phenylalanine included. Only the CDR3 part of the read is kept: 39 bases, read in frame from the first base. Receptor amplification or capture employed PCR. DNA from cultured CD4+ T cells was subjected to TCR sequencing with the Oncomine TCR Beta short-read assay at the Johns Hopkins FTIC core. The QIAamp micro DNA kit was used to extract genomic DNA from the cultured CD4+ T cells. The Oncomine TCR Beta libraries from cultured CD4+ T cells were pooled using unique dual indexes and then sequenced on an Illumina iSeq 100. The study's own analysis went as follows. Non-productive sequences were filtered out, and CDR3s that did not start with C, did not end with F or W, or were shorter than 7 amino acids were discarded. Antigen-specific clonotypes were identified with the MANAFEST web application by comparing peptide-stimulated wells with reference and other culture wells. Positive clones required FDR below 0.05, an odds ratio above 5, and productive frequency above 0.1% in at least two of three replicate wells. Clonotypes that were significantly expanded in both SARS-CoV-2 spike wells and at least one common cold coronavirus spike condition were defined as cross-reactive. Levenshtein distances (stringdist) and unrooted phylogenetic trees (ape) in R version 3.6.1 were used to assess CDR3 homology. The public reads were quality trimmed at Q25 with fastp and then assembled into clones with MiXCR by TCRdb, keeping productive beta chains. Rows are unified per CDR3 protein, each entry keeping the most common DNA and genes. TCRdb's processing, not the authors', yielded these V and J calls. In all, the sample holds about 29,000 distinct CDR3 sequences, and about two thirds of those were seen once. The ten largest clones capture about 15% of the sample.

The sequencing used CD4+ T cells from blood, cultured in vitro, collected after SARS-CoV-2 vaccination. This sequence originates from a human donor who received a COVID-19 vaccine. The chain joins TRBV10-3 to TRBJ1-5; tentative D gene TRBD1, with 5 bases matching. The CDR3 sequence is CAISEGQNQPQHF. The nucleotides are TGTGCCATCAGTGAGGGACAAAATCAGCCCCAGCATTTT.